Following are 17 T cell receptor beta chains from one sample sequenced in a study of T cell therapy after organ transplantation. Their antigen targets remain unknown. This table comes from immunoSEQ multiplex PCR, and its TCRdb copy is limited to in-frame clones, with some not included. Among 3,000 to 3,500 clones listed, about two thirds were seen once. As for time point: 4-8 weeks after completion of therapy. The sequencing used CD8+ T cells from blood, collected after autologous CMV-specific T cell therapy. Source of these receptors: a human patient who had received a solid organ transplant and had CMV disease. The graft donor may be the source of some T cells.

V is TRBV5-1 and J is TRBJ2-1; D possibly matches TRBD1 or TRBD2 (6 bases each). The germline CDR1 and CDR2 sequences are SGHRS and YFSETQ. V was trimmed by 3 bases and J by 8 bases, leaving 12 bases between them. This CDR3 spans 13 amino acids. CDR3 residues: CASSSLRGDEQFF. CDR3 in DNA: TGCGCCAGCAGCTCCCTGAGGGGGGATGAGCAGTTCTTC. Complete variable domain (other parts from reference TRBV5-1 and TRBJ2-1): KAGVTQTPRYLIKTRGQQVTLSCSPISGHRSVSWYQQTPGQGLQFLFEYFSETQRNKGNFPGRFSGRQFSNSRSEMNVSTLELGDSALYLCASSSLRGDEQFFGPGTRLTVL.

The V and J genes are TRBV27 and TRBJ2-2; the D is unclear. With 10 bases removed from V and 0 bases from J, the gap between germline ends came to 12 bases. The CDR3 is 14 residues long. CDR1 and CDR2 (germline): MNHEY, SMNVEV (reference sequence). CDR3 in DNA: TGTGCCACCCTCCTAAGTTCGAACACCGGGGAGCTGTTTTTT. Translation: CATLLSSNTGELFF.

Notes on this clone: A far larger clone is one base from this, pointing to a likely read error. CDR3 coding DNA: TGTGCCCGCAGCGTAGTTCCAGCGGGAGATGGGGGGGGCACCGGGGAGCTGTTTTTT. Translation: CARSVVPAGDGGGTGELFF. The genes are TRBV9 and TRBJ2-2, with 8 nucleotides matching TRBD2. Germline V lookup: CDR1 SGDLS, CDR2 YYNGEE. The CDR3 runs to 19 residues. The whole variable domain, remainder taken from reference TRBV9 and TRBJ2-2, is DSGVTQTPKHLITATGQRVTLRCSPRSGDLSVYWYQQSLDQGLQFLIQYYNGEERAKGNILERFSAQQFPDLHSELNLSSLELGDSALYFCARSVVPAGDGGGTGELFFGEGSRLTVL.

V usage is TRBV6-4 and J usage is TRBJ2-3, with D possibly being TRBD2 (6 bases). This CDR3 has 16 amino acids. V gave up 3 bases and J gave up 0 bases, with 13 bases separating them. In germline, CDR1 is MRHNA, CDR2 SNTAGT. CDR3 nucleotides: TGTGCCAGCAGTGAAGCAAGCGGAGGGAGCACAGATACGCAGTATTTT. It specifies CASSEASGGSTDTQYF.

The chain uses TRBV13 and TRBJ2-1, with D tentatively TRBD2 (5 bases). Between the trimmed V and J ends, which lost 4 bases and 8 bases, there was a span of 18 bases. This CDR3 is built from 15 residues. Germline CDR1 is PRHDT and CDR2 is FYEKMQ (reference sequence). This chain's CDR3 is CASSSLQSGSHEQFF. The CDR3 DNA follows: TGTGCCAGCAGCTCTTTACAGAGTGGGAGCCATGAGCAGTTCTTC. Together with reference TRBV13 and TRBJ2-1, the CDR3 gives the full variable domain: AAGVIQSPRHLIKEKRETATLKCYPIPRHDTVYWYQQGPGQDPQFLISFYEKMQSDKGSIPDRFSAQQFSDYHSELNMSSLELGDSALYFCASSSLQSGSHEQFFGPGTRLTVL.

The chain combines TRBV18 with TRBJ2-2; no definite D call. Between the trimmed V and J ends, which lost 4 bases and 4 bases, there was a span of 10 bases. Germline assignment: CDR1 KGHSH and CDR2 LQKENI. The length of the CDR3 is 14 residues. CDR3 nucleotide sequence: TGTGCCAGCTCACTTAAGAAGGTCACCGGGGAGCTGTTTTTT. As protein: CASSLKKVTGELFF.

The rearrangement joins TRBV4-2 to TRBJ2-7, with 7 bases matching TRBD1. Per the germline V gene, CDR1 is LGHNA and CDR2 is YNFKEQ. The J segment lost 2 bases and the V segment lost 4 bases, leaving 8 bases of the junction unmatched. The CDR3 consists of 15 residues. This chain's CDR3 is CASSPRVGQTYEQYF. DNA for the CDR3: TGTGCCAGCAGCCCAAGGGTGGGACAGACCTACGAGCAGTACTTC.

The chain joins TRBV5-6 to TRBJ2-1; 9 bases map to TRBD1. The CDR3 covers 15 residues. CDR1 and CDR2 (germline): SGHDT, YYEEEE. Trimming took 2 bases from V and 2 from J; bases not matched to a gene: 2. In DNA, the CDR3 is TGTGCCAGCAGCTTCGGGACAGGGCCCTACAATGAGCAGTTCTTC. It yields the protein CASSFGTGPYNEQFF. Looking up the rest from reference TRBV5-6 and TRBJ2-1 gives the full variable domain: DAGVTQSPTHLIKTRGQQVTLRCSPKSGHDTVSWYQQALGQGPQFIFQYYEEEERQRGNFPDRFSGHQFPNYSSELNVNALLLGDSALYLCASSFGTGPYNEQFFGPGTRLTVL.

CDR3 nucleotides: TGTGCCAGTAGTATAGTGGGGGGGAACACCGGGGAGCTGTTTTTT. Protein: CASSIVGGNTGELFF. V and J are TRBV19 and TRBJ2-2; TRBD2 might be the D (6 bases). This CDR3 is built from 15 residues. Germline loops: CDR1 LNHDA, CDR2 SQIVND (reference sequence). V lost 1 base and J 1 base, leaving 7 bases between the germline ends.

The chain couples TRBV11-2 to TRBJ2-7; TRBD1 agrees at 8 bases. Trimming took 1 base from V and 3 from J; bases not matched to a gene: 8. The V gene's germline CDR1 is SGHAT and CDR2 FQNNGV. This CDR3 is built from 16 residues. Here the CDR3 DNA reads TGTGCCAGCAGCTTAGTAGGACAGGGTCCTTTCTACGAGCAGTACGTC. Protein: CASSLVGQGPFYEQYV.

The gene calls are TRBV25-1 and TRBJ1-2; no reliable D call. Germline lookup yields CDR1 MGHDK and CDR2 SYGVNS. Trimming pared 3 bases from V and 4 bases from J, leaving 6 bases between. The CDR3 contains 12 residues. CDR3 sequence (DNA): TGTGCCAGCAGTGATGGCTCCTATGGCTACACCTTC. Amino acids: CASSDGSYGYTF.

The J gene is TRBJ2-3, the V gene TRBV7-3; TRBD2 is a possible D gene (7 bases). Germline V gene lookup returns CDR1 SGHTA and CDR2 FQGTGA. V lost 5 bases, J lost 5 bases, and 17 bases lay in between. The CDR3 length is 15 residues. The CDR3 bases are TGTGCCAGCAGCCCCGGGGGAGGGGGAAAAGATACGCAGTATTTT. Protein sequence: CASSPGGGGKDTQYF.

V gene TRBV15 combines with J gene TRBJ2-1; 7 positions match TRBD1. The CDR3 loop spans 15 amino acids. Germline trimming cut 8 bases from V and 6 bases from J; bases unmatched to any gene: 13. Germline V gene data show CDR1 as LNHNV and CDR2 as YYDKDF (reference sequence). The CDR3 here is CATPPRTGTANEQFF. The CDR3 DNA is TGTGCCACCCCCCCAAGGACAGGCACCGCCAATGAGCAGTTCTTC.

This clone came up a few times. In DNA form, the CDR3 reads TGTGCCAGCAGTGATAAGACAGGGGCAGACACTGAAGCTTTCTTT. This sequence encodes CASSDKTGADTEAFF. The chain has TRBV25-1 and TRBJ1-1, with 8 nucleotides matching TRBD1. CDR1 MGHDK and CDR2 SYGVNS come from the germline V gene. V was pared by 3 bases and J by 3 bases, with 6 bases of the junction left unmatched. The CDR3 extends over 15 amino acids.

CDR3: CASSLGQGLAKNIQYF. The CDR3 nucleotides read TGTGCCAGCAGCTTGGGACAGGGTCTAGCCAAAAACATTCAGTACTTC. The chain links TRBV7-9 to TRBJ2-4, with 9 bases lining up with TRBD1. Germline V gene sequence: CDR1 SEHNR, CDR2 FQNEAQ (reference sequence). Trimming took 3 bases from V and 0 from J; bases not matched to a gene: 3. This CDR3 is built from 16 residues.

The chain carries TRBV27 and TRBJ1-2; 7 nucleotides line up with TRBD1. The CDR3 extends over 13 amino acids. The ends lost 3 bases at V and 8 bases at J; junction bases unmatched: 6. Germline CDR1 is MNHEY and CDR2 is SMNVEV (reference sequence). This chain's CDR3 is CASSFPGGGGYTF. The DNA of the CDR3 is TGTGCCAGCAGTTTCCCAGGGGGAGGAGGCTACACCTTC.

The genes are TRBV30 and TRBJ2-7; D may be TRBD2 (6 bases). Per germline, CDR1 GTSNPN and CDR2 SVGIG (reference sequence). The CDR3 sequence is 15 residues long. V lost 8 bases and J lost 2, with 22 bases in between. The CDR3 sequence: CALASGGLGPYEQYF. The CDR3 DNA reads as TGTGCCCTAGCCTCCGGGGGACTGGGCCCCTACGAGCAGTACTTC.